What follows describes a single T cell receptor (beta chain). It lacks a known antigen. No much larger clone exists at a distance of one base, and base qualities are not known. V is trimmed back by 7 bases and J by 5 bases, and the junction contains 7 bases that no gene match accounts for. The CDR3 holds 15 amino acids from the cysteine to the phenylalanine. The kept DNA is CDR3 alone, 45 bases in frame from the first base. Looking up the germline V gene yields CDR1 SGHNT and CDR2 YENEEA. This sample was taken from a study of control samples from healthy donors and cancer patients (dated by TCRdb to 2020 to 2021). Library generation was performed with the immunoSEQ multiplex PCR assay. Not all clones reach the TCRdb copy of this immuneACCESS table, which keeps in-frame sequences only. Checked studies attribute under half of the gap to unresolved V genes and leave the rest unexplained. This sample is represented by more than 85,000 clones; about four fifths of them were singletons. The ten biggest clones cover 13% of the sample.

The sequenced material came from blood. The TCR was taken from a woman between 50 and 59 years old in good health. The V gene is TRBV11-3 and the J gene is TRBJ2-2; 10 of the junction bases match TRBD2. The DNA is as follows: TGTGCCAGCAACCTCCTAGCGGGAGAAACCGGGGAGCTGTTTTTT. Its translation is CASNLLAGETGELFF.